These 13 T cell receptor beta chains originate from one sample sequenced in a study of T cell responses to AZD1222 COVID-19 vaccine. Measured with immunoSEQ multiplex PCR; TCRdb has only the in-frame clones, and not every one. The data contain over 90,000 clones, more than 85% of them singletons. The sample consisted of peripheral blood, taken on day 0 of AZD1222 vaccination. These receptors all come from an adult in good health.

This clone was detected a few times. The V and J genes are TRBV20-1 and TRBJ1-1; no reliable D call. Germline V gene data show CDR1 as DFQATT and CDR2 as SNEGSKA (reference sequence). Trimming removed 3 bases from V and 1 base from J, with 3 bases in between. The CDR3 has 11 residues. CDR3 DNA sequence: TGCAGTGCTAGCAGGAACACTGAAGCTTTCTTT. Protein product: CSASRNTEAFF.

In nucleotides, the CDR3 is TGTGCCAGCAGCTTAACCGGACAGGGGATGAACACTGAAGCTTTCTTT. Translated, it gives CASSLTGQGMNTEAFF. The V call is TRBV7-9, the J call TRBJ1-1, with 9 bases aligning to TRBD1. The trim removed 2 bases at V and 0 bases at J, leaving 4 bases unmatched. This CDR3 comprises 16 residues. CDR1 and CDR2 (germline): SEHNR, FQNEAQ (reference sequence).

The V call is TRBV3-1 (or the pseudogene TRBV3-2), the J call TRBJ2-1, with TRBD2 matching over 9 bases. V was clipped by 4 bases and J by 8 bases; unmatched bases: 3. The CDR3 contains 13 residues. Germline V gives CDR1 LGHDT, CDR2 YNNKEL (reference sequence). The CDR3 region has the DNA TGTGCCAGCAGCCCCGGGACTAGCCATGAGCAGTTCTTC. Translated, it gives CASSPGTSHEQFF.

CDR3 sequence (DNA): TGTGCAAGTCGCTTAGCGAGACAGTACACCTACGAGCAGTACTTC. Its translation is CASRLARQYTYEQYF. The chain combines TRBV12-2 with TRBJ2-7; no check of the table's D call, TRBD1, against the DNA was made. TRBV12-2 is shown as a pseudogene. The CDR3 runs to 15 residues.

V and J are TRBV12-1 and TRBJ1-6. TRBV12-1 is tagged as a pseudogene. The CDR3 covers 15 residues. CDR3 region: CASSPGTDDNSPLHF. In DNA, the CDR3 is TGTGCCAGCAGCCCTGGGACGGATGATAATTCACCCCTCCACTTT.

The chain uses TRBV5-1 and TRBJ2-7; 9 bases map to TRBD1. The CDR3 has 14 residues. The V gene's germline CDR1 is SGHRS and CDR2 YFSETQ. The J segment lost 3 bases and the V segment lost 6 bases, leaving 7 bases of the junction unmatched. CDR3 nucleotides: TGCGCCAGCACCCGACCGGGACAGGGCTACGAGCAGTACTTC. This encodes CASTRPGQGYEQYF.

This clone showed up just once. The gene calls are TRBV7-5 and TRBJ2-7; TRBD1, the D gene given by the table, was not confirmed from the DNA. TRBV7-5 has pseudogene status. This CDR3 has 15 amino acids. The CDR3 DNA sequence: TGTGCCAGAAGCTTAGCGTCGACAGGTCCCTACGAGCAGTACTTC. Translated, it gives CARSLASTGPYEQYF.

The chain links TRBV5-8 to TRBJ1-4, with 8 bases fitting TRBD1. Per germline, CDR1 SGHTS and CDR2 YDEGEE. This CDR3 has 19 residues. V was clipped by 0 bases and J by 6 bases; unmatched bases: 16. CDR3 region: CASSLVPTGAQVGYEKLFF. Written as DNA, the CDR3 is TGTGCCAGCAGCTTGGTTCCGACAGGGGCACAGGTTGGATATGAAAAACTGTTTTTT.

The chain uses TRBV29-1 and TRBJ2-5; D gene uncertain. Germline CDR1 is SQVTM and CDR2 is ANQGSEA. The CDR3 consists of 12 residues. The V end lost 0 bases, the J end lost 5 bases, and 7 bases lay between the germline ends. CDR3 DNA sequence: TGCAGCGTTGAAGAGGGGATCGAGACCCAGTACTTC. Its translation is CSVEEGIETQYF.

The chain couples TRBV4-2 to TRBJ1-6; D is possibly TRBD1 (5 bases). This CDR3 is 16 amino acids long. Trimming stripped 0 bases from V and 1 base from J, with 7 bases between. Germline CDR1 and CDR2: LGHNA and YNFKEQ. CDR3 sequence reads: CASSQDPGSYNSPLHF. The CDR3 DNA sequence: TGTGCCAGCAGCCAAGATCCAGGGTCCTATAATTCACCCCTCCACTTT.

This chain's CDR3 is CSVPATGVRTEAFF. The DNA for the CDR3 is TGCAGCGTTCCCGCGACAGGGGTGAGGACTGAAGCTTTCTTT. This chain uses TRBV29-1 with TRBJ1-1, with 8 nucleotides matching TRBD1. CDR3 length: 14 residues. Per the germline V gene, CDR1 is SQVTM and CDR2 is ANQGSEA. V shed 5 bases, J shed 5 bases, and the junction held 10 bases outside the gene matches.

This chain joins TRBV10-3 and TRBJ1-1; possible D gene TRBD1, 5 bases. The CDR3 length is 12 residues. Trimming stripped 4 bases from V and 5 bases from J, with 8 bases between. Germline V gives CDR1 ENHRY, CDR2 SYGVKD. The CDR3 sequence: CAISGGETEAFF. In DNA, the CDR3 is TGTGCCATCAGTGGAGGGGAAACTGAAGCTTTCTTT.

V and J are TRBV4-2 and TRBJ1-6, with D unresolved. This CDR3 is 17 amino acids long. Germline CDR1 LGHNA, CDR2 YNFKEQ. V shed 0 bases and J shed 0 bases, with 9 bases lying between them. The CDR3 bases are TGTGCCAGCAGCCAAGACCCAGAGAGCTCCTATAATTCACCCCTCCACTTT. As protein: CASSQDPESSYNSPLHF.